This T cell receptor (beta chain) comes out of a study of blood T cell repertoires in COVID-19. The table came from immunoSEQ multiplex PCR; TCRdb's copy has only in-frame clones and leaves some out. The table shows around 400,000 clones, with approximately 93% occurring only once. V lost 0 bases and J lost 0, with 15 bases in between. Germline values: CDR1 MNHEY, CDR2 SVGEGT. The CDR3 contains 18 residues. The TCR was taken from a woman in her forties who had been exposed to COVID-19. The chain combines TRBV6-2 or TRBV6-3 with TRBJ2-4; D unresolved. Sequencing was performed on PBMCs or T cells enriched from blood (not recorded which). CDR3: CASSYSIMRHVAKNIQYF. The DNA for the CDR3 is TGTGCCAGCAGTTACTCGATTATGCGTCACGTAGCCAAAAACATTCAGTACTTC.